This T cell receptor (beta chain) is from a study of cytomegalovirus exposure and HLA in healthy donors. At the level of the study: T cells numbering about 200 million yielded 90 million to 140 million unique TCR beta sequences in an earlier analysis. Study results and caveats: Available immune exposure information was restricted to CMV serostatus only. Trimming of TCR beta V- and J-genes showed a link, identified in a later analysis, to a missense DCLRE1C variant. Later analysis suggested links between common viral pathogens and several top significant clusters.

Trimming removed 6 bases at V and 5 bases at J, with 16 bases between. Germline V gives CDR1 LNHDA, CDR2 SQIVND (reference sequence). The CDR3 is 14 residues long. Both 60 Vbeta primers and 13 Jbeta primers went into the PCR. TCRdb keeps only in-frame clones here, not all; method: immunoSEQ multiplex PCR. Here the sample spans 150,000 to 200,000 clones, more than 60% being singletons. A word on this clone: What it recognizes is unknown.

Sequenced input: PBMCs. The sequence came from a human donor in good health. The chain uses TRBV19 and TRBJ1-1; perhaps TRBD1 as D (5 bases). The CDR3 DNA reads as TGTGCCAGTAGGTTACAGGAGGGGAGAACTGAAGCTTTCTTT. Protein: CASRLQEGRTEAFF.